This T cell receptor (beta chain) was recovered during a study of liver allograft versus peripheral blood T cells. Study as a whole: Hepatic allograft T cell receptor repertoires were evaluated relative to those present in recipients' peripheral blood.

By frequency in the sample, this clonotype is medium-sized (0.01 to 0.1%). Its antigen is as yet unknown. CDR1 and CDR2 from the germline V gene are MNHNS and SASEGT. This CDR3 spans 15 amino acids. V lost 2 bases to trimming and J lost 0 bases, with 7 bases between them. Study-level results: Liver allograft T cell receptor repertoires were reported to differ from peripheral blood repertoires.

TCRdb reprocessed the reads via MiXCR and lists one record per CDR3 protein. The sample contains approximately 16,000 distinct CDR3 sequences, more than 20% of which appear only once. This receptor was obtained from a human patient who had a liver transplant. These T cells may partly come from the graft donor. The V and J genes are TRBV6-1 and TRBJ2-2; D not certain. The CDR3 loop reads CASSEQGSNTGELFF. In DNA, the CDR3 is TGTGCCAGCAGTGAACAAGGGTCGAACACCGGGGAGCTGTTTTTT.